The 17 T cell receptor beta chains below were found in one sample sequenced in a study of human thymus T cells. Corrective heart surgery yielded resections, and these provided the thymus tissue. Generated by immunoSEQ multiplex PCR, the TCRdb table keeps only in-frame clones and is missing some. Among some 72,000 clones listed, just over 95% were seen once. The sample taken for sequencing was thymus tissue. Receptor source: a boy less than two years old with a congenital heart defect but otherwise immunologically healthy.

The rearrangement joins TRBV12-5 to TRBJ2-3, with D unclear. The V end lost 3 bases, the J end lost 4 bases, and 5 bases lay between the germline ends. The CDR3 is 12 amino acids. The V gene's germline CDR1 is LGHNT and CDR2 FRNRAP. The CDR3 here is CASGFVSDTQYF. The CDR3 nucleotides are TGTGCTAGTGGTTTCGTCTCAGATACGCAGTATTTT. Complete variable domain (other parts from reference TRBV12-5 and TRBJ2-3): DARVTQTPRHKVTEMGQEVTMRCQPILGHNTVFWYRQTMMQGLELLAYFRNRAPLDDSGMPKDRFSAEMPDATLATLKIQPSEPRDSAVYFCASGFVSDTQYFGPGTRLTVL.

In regard to this clone: The conserved phenylalanine or tryptophan normally closing the CDR3 is absent here, so this likely arose from a read error. No DNA is shown, since the ends of the CDR3 on it are uncertain; the CDR3 is the one TCRdb lists. J is TRBJ2-7 and V is TRBV21-1; the DNA was not compared with TRBD1, the D call given in the table. TRBV21-1 is noted as a pseudogene. The CDR3 contains 12 residues when both ends are counted. CDR3 protein: CASSQTGTGMQI.

The chain is built from TRBV28 and TRBJ1-1, with D maybe TRBD1 (5 bases). The V end was cut by 6 bases, the J end by 0 bases, with 17 bases between. The CDR3 runs to 16 residues. From germline, CDR1 is MDHEN and CDR2 SYDVKM. CDR3 region: CASSPISGRMNTEAFF. CDR3 DNA: TGTGCCAGCAGCCCGATATCGGGACGGATGAACACTGAAGCTTTCTTT. The variable domain in full, with the rest retrieved from reference TRBV28 and TRBJ1-1, is DVKVTQSSRYLVKRTGEKVFLECVQDMDHENMFWYRQDPGLGLRLIYFSYDVKMKEKGDIPEGYSVSREKKERFSLILESASTNQTSMYLCASSPISGRMNTEAFFGQGTRLTVV.

The chain employs TRBV13 and TRBJ2-3; 10 bases are a match to TRBD1. CDR1 and CDR2 (germline): PRHDT, FYEKMQ (reference sequence). V trimming: 6 bases; J trimming: 1 base; junction bases outside the gene matches: 10. The CDR3 has 17 amino acids. CDR3 loop: CASSCRTGTGGTDTQYF. The CDR3 bases are TGTGCCAGCAGTTGTAGAACCGGGACAGGGGGCACAGATACGCAGTATTTT.

The CDR3 sequence: CASSARGGPGANVLTF. CDR3 sequence (DNA): TGTGCCAGCAGTGCCAGGGGAGGGCCTGGGGCCAACGTCCTGACTTTC. The chain couples TRBV25-1 to TRBJ2-6, with TRBD2 as a possible D gene (7 bases). CDR1 is MGHDK, CDR2 SYGVNS, per germline. This CDR3 comprises 16 residues. Deletions cut 4 bases from V and 2 bases from J, with 12 bases between.

The CDR3 is CASSRSGGFYNEQFF. The CDR3 bases are TGCGCCAGCAGCCGATCAGGGGGATTTTACAATGAGCAGTTCTTC. The chain has TRBV4-3 and TRBJ2-1, with 7 bases identical to TRBD1. The CDR3 is 15 amino acids. Germline lookup yields CDR1 LGHNA and CDR2 YSLEER. The V and J ends lost 4 bases and 4 bases, in that order; junction bases with no gene match: 7.

The chain employs TRBV7-2 and TRBJ2-2; TRBD1 agrees at 8 bases. V trimming: 0 bases; J trimming: 0 bases; junction bases outside the gene matches: 3. There are 17 residues in the CDR3. The germline V gene has CDR1 SGHTA and CDR2 FQGNSA. CDR3 in amino acids: CASSLARTGPNTGELFF. In DNA, the CDR3 is TGTGCCAGCAGCTTAGCTAGGACAGGGCCGAACACCGGGGAGCTGTTTTTT. The whole variable domain, filled in from reference TRBV7-2 and TRBJ2-2, reads GAGVSQSPSNKVTEKGKDVELRCDPISGHTALYWYRQSLGQGLEFLIYFQGNSAPDKSGLPSDRFSAERTGGSVSTLTIQRTQQEDSAVYLCASSLARTGPNTGELFFGEGSRLTVL.

This clone has only one observation. The chain recombines TRBV29-1 with TRBJ1-3; TRBD1 might be the D (5 bases). Germline lookup yields CDR1 SQVTM and CDR2 ANQGSEA. Trimming cost V 2 bases and J 1 base, with 12 bases left between them. The CDR3 length is 15 residues. This CDR3 is CSVELIGASGNTIYF. CDR3 DNA: TGCAGCGTTGAACTAATAGGGGCTTCTGGAAACACCATATATTTT.

V and J are TRBV19 and TRBJ1-2, with a weak D call TRBD1 (6 bases). CDR1 is LNHDA and CDR2 is SQIVND in the germline V gene (reference sequence). V lost 1 base to trimming and J lost 4 bases, with 13 bases between them. CDR3 length equals 15 residues. The CDR3 coding sequence is TGTGCCAGTAGTATAGGGGCACAGGGCTTCTATGGCTACACCTTC. It specifies CASSIGAQGFYGYTF.

The CDR3 region has the DNA TGTGCCAGCAGTGGAGATGGCAATCAGCCCCAGCATTTT. As protein: CASSGDGNQPQHF. The chain joins TRBV6-5 to TRBJ1-5; D gene ambiguous. CDR3 length equals 13 residues. Between the trimmed V and J ends, which lost 5 bases and 2 bases, there was a span of 7 bases. From germline, CDR1 is MNHEY and CDR2 SVGAGI.

In this sample, this clone turned up a few times. V usage is TRBV19 and J usage is TRBJ2-7; 16 positions agree with TRBD2. CDR1 is LNHDA and CDR2 is SQIVND in the germline V gene (reference sequence). With V trimmed by 4 bases and J by 5 bases, 8 bases remained unmatched. The CDR3 has 17 amino acids. The CDR3 DNA reads as TGTGCCAGTAGTACGCCGGGACTAGCGGGAGGGCCTCACGAGCAGTACTTC. Translated, it gives CASSTPGLAGGPHEQYF.

The chain combines TRBV27 with TRBJ2-3; 10 nucleotides line up with TRBD1. Trimming removed 3 bases from V and 2 bases from J; junction bases left unmatched: 5. Germline V gene data show CDR1 as MNHEY and CDR2 as SMNVEV (reference sequence). The CDR3 runs to 16 residues. CDR3 loop: CASSFQGQGTTDTQYF. The CDR3 DNA sequence: TGTGCCAGCAGTTTCCAGGGACAGGGGACCACAGATACGCAGTATTTT.

The V call is TRBV7-2, the J call TRBJ2-1; D may correspond to TRBD1 or TRBD2 (5 bases each). CDR1 and CDR2 (germline): SGHTA, FQGNSA. V dropped 4 bases and J dropped 4 bases, with 14 bases sitting between them. This CDR3 contains 15 residues. In nucleotides, the CDR3 is TGTGCCAGCAGCTCGGGACCGCTACCTTACAATGAGCAGTTCTTC. This codes for CASSSGPLPYNEQFF.

V is TRBV5-6 and J is TRBJ1-3; no clear D. Germline V gene sequence: CDR1 SGHDT, CDR2 YYEEEE. The V gene lost 2 bases and the J gene lost 6 bases, with 15 bases spanning the gap. The CDR3 extends over 15 amino acids. Here the CDR3 DNA reads TGTGCCAGCAGCTTACTCAAGAGGACGGTAAACACCATATATTTT. Translated, it gives CASSLLKRTVNTIYF.

Only one count was recorded for this clone. The rearrangement joins TRBV6-5 to TRBJ1-3, with D possibly TRBD1 on 5 matching bases. V was trimmed by 0 bases and J by 4 bases, leaving 13 bases between them. This CDR3 comprises 16 residues. Germline CDR1 and CDR2: MNHEY and SVGAGI. CDR3 sequence (DNA): TGTGCCAGCAGTTACTCGAATGCGGGGCGGGGAAACACCATATATTTT. It is translated as CASSYSNAGRGNTIYF.

This clone appeared once. The J gene is TRBJ2-3, the V gene TRBV27, with D perhaps matching TRBD1 or TRBD2 (5 bases each). Germline lookup yields CDR1 MNHEY and CDR2 SMNVEV (reference sequence). Trimming shortened V by 3 bases and J by 3 bases, and 19 bases separated the two germline ends. This CDR3 comprises 17 residues. The CDR3 reads CASSFGSPGTETDTQYF. In nucleotides, the CDR3 is TGTGCCAGCAGTTTCGGATCGCCCGGGACGGAGACAGATACGCAGTATTTT.

V is TRBV14 and J is TRBJ2-5; no definite D call. V lost 1 base to trimming and J lost 5 bases, with 5 bases between them. The CDR3 is 12 residues long. Germline CDR1 SGHDN, CDR2 FVKESK. CDR3 amino acids: CASSQVRETQYF. Written as DNA, the CDR3 is TGTGCCAGCAGCCAAGTCAGGGAGACCCAGTACTTC.